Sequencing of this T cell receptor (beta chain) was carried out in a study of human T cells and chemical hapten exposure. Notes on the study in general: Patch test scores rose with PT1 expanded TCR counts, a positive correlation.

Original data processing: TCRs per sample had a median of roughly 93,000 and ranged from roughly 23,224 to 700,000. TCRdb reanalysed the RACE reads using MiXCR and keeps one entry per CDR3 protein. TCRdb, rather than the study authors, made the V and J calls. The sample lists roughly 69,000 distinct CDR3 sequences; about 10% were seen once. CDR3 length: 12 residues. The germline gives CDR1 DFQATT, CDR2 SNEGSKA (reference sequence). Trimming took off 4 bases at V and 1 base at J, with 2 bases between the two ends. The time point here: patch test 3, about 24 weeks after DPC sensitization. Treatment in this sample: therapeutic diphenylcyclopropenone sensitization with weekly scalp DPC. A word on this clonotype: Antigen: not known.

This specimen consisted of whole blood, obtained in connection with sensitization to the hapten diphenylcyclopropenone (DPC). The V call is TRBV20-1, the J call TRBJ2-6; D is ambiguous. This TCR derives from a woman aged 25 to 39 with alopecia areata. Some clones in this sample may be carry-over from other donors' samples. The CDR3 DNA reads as TGCAGTGCTAAGTCTGGGGCCAACGTCCTGACTTTC. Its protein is CSAKSGANVLTF.